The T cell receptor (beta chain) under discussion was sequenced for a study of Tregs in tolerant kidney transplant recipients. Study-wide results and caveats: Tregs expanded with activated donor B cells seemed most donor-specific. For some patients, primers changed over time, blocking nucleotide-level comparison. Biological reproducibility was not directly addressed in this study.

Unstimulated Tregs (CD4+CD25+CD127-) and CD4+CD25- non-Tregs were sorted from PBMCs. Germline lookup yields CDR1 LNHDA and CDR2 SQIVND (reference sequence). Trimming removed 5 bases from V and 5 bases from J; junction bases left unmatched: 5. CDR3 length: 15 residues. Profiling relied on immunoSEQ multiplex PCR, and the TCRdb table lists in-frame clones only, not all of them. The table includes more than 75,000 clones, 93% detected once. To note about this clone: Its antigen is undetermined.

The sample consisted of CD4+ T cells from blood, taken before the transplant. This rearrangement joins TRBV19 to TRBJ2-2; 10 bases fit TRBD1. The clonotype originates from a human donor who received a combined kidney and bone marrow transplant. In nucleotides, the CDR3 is TGTGCCAGTAGTTGGAGACAGGGGGCAACCGGGGAGCTGTTTTTT. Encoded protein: CASSWRQGATGELFF.